A single sample gave rise to the 21 T cell receptor beta chains below, sequenced in a study of early T cells in non-severe SARS-CoV-2 infection. TCRdb recomputed calls from the 5' RACE reads with MiXCR, one row per CDR3 protein. The table lists tens of thousands of distinct CDR3 sequences, around 12% of them singletons, with about 14% in the top ten. The sequenced sample was whole blood, obtained at baseline. Source of these receptors: an adult who was a healthcare worker with PCR-confirmed SARS-CoV-2 infection or an uninfected control (not recorded which). The donor label of this sample is uncertain.

This clonotype has more than one count but fewer than ten. The gene calls are TRBV15 and TRBJ2-3; D is undetermined. Per germline, CDR1 LNHNV and CDR2 YYDKDF (reference sequence). This CDR3 spans 13 amino acids. V lost 3 bases and J 9 bases, leaving 13 bases between the germline ends. The CDR3 is CATSSAIFGTQYF. In DNA, the CDR3 is TGTGCCACCAGCAGCGCAATCTTCGGAACGCAGTATTTT.

This clonotype occurred many times. The chain uses TRBV7-8 and TRBJ2-3; D may be TRBD1 or TRBD2 (5 bases each). The V gene lost 1 base and the J gene lost 0 bases, with 8 bases spanning the gap. Germline values: CDR1 SGHVS, CDR2 FQNEAQ. This CDR3 is 15 amino acids long. CDR3 loop: CASSLGDLSTDTQYF. The CDR3 bases are TGTGCCAGCAGCTTAGGGGACCTTAGCACAGATACGCAGTATTTT. Using reference TRBV7-8 and TRBJ2-3 for the parts outside the CDR3, the full variable domain is GAGVSQSPRYKVAKRGQDVALRCDPISGHVSLFWYQQALGQGPEFLTYFQNEAQLDKSGLPSDRFFAERPEGSVSTLKIQRTQQEDSAVYLCASSLGDLSTDTQYFGPGTRLTVL.

This clonotype was seen many times. The chain couples TRBV13 to TRBJ2-7; D might be TRBD1 (5 bases). V was shortened by 5 bases and J by 0 bases, with 17 bases between the two germline ends. CDR3 length equals 16 residues. Germline CDR1 is PRHDT and CDR2 is FYEKMQ (reference sequence). The CDR3 is CASSPPPGPFSYEQYF. As DNA, the CDR3 is TGTGCCAGCAGCCCGCCTCCAGGGCCCTTCTCCTACGAGCAGTACTTC.

The chain couples TRBV10-3 to TRBJ2-6, with D perhaps TRBD1 (6 bases). CDR1 and CDR2 (germline): ENHRY, SYGVKD. Trimming shortened V by 3 bases and J by 4 bases, and 7 bases separated the two germline ends. This CDR3 region has 14 residues. The CDR3 coding sequence is TGTGCCATCAGTGACAGGGGCGGGGCCAACGTCCTGACTTTC. Its protein is CAISDRGGANVLTF.

The V and J genes are TRBV5-1 and TRBJ2-7; TRBD1 aligns across 8 bases. CDR1 is SGHRS, CDR2 YFSETQ, per germline. The CDR3 has 14 residues. V lost 7 bases to trimming and J lost 0 bases; unmatched junction nucleotides: 6. CDR3 DNA sequence: TGCGCCAGCGGCCTGGACAGGGTCTCCTACGAGCAGTACTTC. Translating gives CASGLDRVSYEQYF. Using reference TRBV5-1 and TRBJ2-7 for the parts outside the CDR3, the full variable domain is KAGVTQTPRYLIKTRGQQVTLSCSPISGHRSVSWYQQTPGQGLQFLFEYFSETQRNKGNFPGRFSGRQFSNSRSEMNVSTLELGDSALYLCASGLDRVSYEQYFGPGTRLTVT.

The rearrangement links TRBV4-1 to TRBJ2-7, with a weak D call TRBD2 (5 bases). Looked up from germline, CDR1 is MGHRA and CDR2 is YSYEKL. The ends were cut back, 1 base at V and 3 bases at J, with 7 bases in the middle. The CDR3 runs to 13 residues. CDR3 coding DNA: TGCGCCAGCAGCCAAGGGACTTTCTACGAGCAGTACTTC. This translates into CASSQGTFYEQYF.

This clonotype was counted at least ten times. The CDR3 is CASSFRLLAVTDTQYF. The CDR3 nucleotides are TGCGCCAGCAGCTTTAGACTGCTAGCGGTTACAGATACGCAGTATTTT. The V and J genes are TRBV5-1 and TRBJ2-3; 7 bases agree with TRBD2. Germline-derived CDR1 and CDR2 are SGHRS and YFSETQ. V was clipped by 2 bases and J by 3 bases; unmatched bases: 9. This CDR3 region has 16 residues.

The chain uses TRBV7-2 and TRBJ2-3; the D gene could be TRBD1 or TRBD2 (5 bases each). V dropped 2 bases and J dropped 2 bases, with 11 bases sitting between them. CDR1 and CDR2 (germline): SGHTA, FQGNSA. The CDR3 has 15 amino acids. CDR3 sequence: CASSLLGTPTDTQYF. The DNA of the CDR3 is TGTGCCAGCAGCTTACTGGGGACCCCCACAGATACGCAGTATTTT.

The chain employs TRBV20-1 and TRBJ2-3, with 12 bases identical to TRBD2. Germline CDR1 is DFQATT and CDR2 is SNEGSKA (reference sequence). The CDR3 extends over 13 amino acids. Trimming cost V 6 bases and J 10 bases; bases outside gene matches: 8. CDR3 sequence reads: CSARTSGIWPQYF. In DNA, the CDR3 is TGCAGTGCGCGGACTAGCGGGATATGGCCGCAGTATTTT.

This clonotype appeared many times. The chain joins TRBV6-2 or TRBV6-3 to TRBJ1-5, with D possibly being TRBD1 (5 bases). V was cut by 2 bases and J by 0 bases, with 8 bases left in between. The V gene's germline CDR1 is MNHEY and CDR2 SVGEGT. This CDR3 has 15 residues. The CDR3: CASSYRDGSNQPQHF. CDR3 DNA sequence: TGTGCCAGCAGTTACCGGGACGGTAGCAATCAGCCCCAGCATTTT.

This clonotype occurred a few times. The genes are TRBV18 and TRBJ2-7; 8 nucleotides align to TRBD1. This CDR3 is built from 16 residues. J was trimmed by 1 base and V by 6 bases; bases with no gene match: 11. The germline V gene encodes CDR1 KGHSH and CDR2 LQKENI. Here the CDR3 DNA reads TGTGCCAGCTCCTCCAACTCAGGGGGCGGGTCCTACGAGCAGTACTTC. This codes for CASSSNSGGGSYEQYF.

The V and J genes are TRBV7-2 and TRBJ2-1; D remains unclear. The germline CDR1 and CDR2 sequences are SGHTA and FQGNSA. V was clipped by 0 bases and J by 6 bases, with 6 bases between them. The CDR3 contains 13 residues. CDR3: CASSLAPINEQFF. The DNA for the CDR3 is TGTGCCAGCAGCTTAGCACCAATCAATGAGCAGTTCTTC.

The chain carries TRBV11-2 and TRBJ2-1; 14 bases map to TRBD2. This CDR3 has 20 residues. Germline V gene data show CDR1 as SGHAT and CDR2 as FQNNGV. V lost 5 bases and J lost 4; bases outside the gene matches: 16. CDR3 sequence: CASSRLALGLAGGWYNEQFF. The CDR3, as DNA: TGTGCCAGCAGCCGACTCGCTCTCGGACTAGCGGGAGGTTGGTACAATGAGCAGTTCTTC.

This clonotype was detected a few times. The chain couples TRBV2 to TRBJ2-5; D is perhaps TRBD2 (6 bases). The germline CDR1 and CDR2 sequences are SNHLY and FYNNEI. The length of the CDR3 is 13 residues. V was shortened by 4 bases and J by 5 bases, with 11 bases between the two germline ends. CDR3 nucleotide sequence: TGTGCCAGCAGTGTGACTAGAGTGGAGACCCAGTACTTC. It encodes CASSVTRVETQYF.

This chain links TRBV6-1 with TRBJ2-1, with a weak D call TRBD2 (6 bases). This CDR3 contains 18 residues. Trimming took 3 bases from V and 0 from J, leaving 18 bases between them. Germline V gives CDR1 MNHNS, CDR2 SASEGT. The CDR3 protein is CASSDMILSGSSYNEQFF. DNA of the CDR3: TGTGCCAGCAGTGATATGATCCTTAGCGGCAGCTCCTACAATGAGCAGTTCTTC.

There are a few counts of this clonotype. The chain has TRBV30 and TRBJ2-1; D uncertain. Trimming took off 7 bases at V and 3 bases at J, with 13 bases between the two ends. In germline, CDR1 is GTSNPN, CDR2 SVGIG (reference sequence). This CDR3 has 13 residues. The CDR3: CASRPGFYNEQFF. CDR3 nucleotide sequence: TGTGCCTCCCGGCCCGGTTTCTACAATGAGCAGTTCTTC. Full variable domain (missing parts from reference TRBV30 and TRBJ2-1): SQTIHQWPATLVQPVGSPLSLECTVEGTSNPNLYWYRQAAGRGLQLLFYSVGIGQISSEVPQNLSASRPQDRQFILSSKKLLLSDSGFYLCASRPGFYNEQFFGPGTRLTVL.

The chain has TRBV29-1 and TRBJ2-1; 9 bases agree with TRBD2. The CDR3 sequence is 18 residues long. V lost 6 bases to trimming and J lost 1 base; unmatched junction nucleotides: 16. Germline V gives CDR1 SQVTM, CDR2 ANQGSEA. CDR3 in amino acids: CSVEGISGSRSSYNEQFF. CDR3 sequence (DNA): TGCAGCGTGGAGGGGATTAGCGGGAGTAGGAGTTCCTACAATGAGCAGTTCTTC.

The J gene is TRBJ2-5, the V gene TRBV4-1; TRBD1 aligns across 8 bases. V gave up 1 base and J gave up 4 bases; unmatched junction bases: 8. The CDR3 has 16 residues. Germline V gene sequence: CDR1 MGHRA, CDR2 YSYEKL. CDR3 sequence (DNA): TGCGCCAGCAGCCAAGTTAAGGACAGGGCGCGAGAGACCCAGTACTTC. It encodes CASSQVKDRARETQYF.

The chain links TRBV20-1 to TRBJ1-1; perhaps TRBD1 as D (5 bases). V was trimmed by 5 bases and J by 4 bases, leaving 11 bases between them. Germline CDR1 DFQATT, CDR2 SNEGSKA (reference sequence). This CDR3 region has 12 residues. In DNA, the CDR3 is TGCAGTGCTGGCGCGGGGGGCACTGAAGCTTTCTTT. It translates to CSAGAGGTEAFF.

This rearrangement joins TRBV5-1 to TRBJ2-7, with 7 bases fitting TRBD1. V shed 2 bases and J 2 bases; nucleotides not matched to a gene: 7. Germline lookup yields CDR1 SGHRS and CDR2 YFSETQ. This CDR3 spans 15 amino acids. The CDR3 bases are TGCGCCAGCAGCTTTCGGACAGGACAGCCCTACGAGCAGTACTTC. Translating gives CASSFRTGQPYEQYF.

This clonotype was seen at least ten times. The chain uses TRBV12-3 or TRBV12-4 and TRBJ1-2; D ambiguous. The CDR3 contains 13 residues. V lost 3 bases and J 8 bases, leaving 13 bases between the germline ends. CDR3 amino acids: CASSFESSGGYTF. CDR3 coding DNA: TGTGCCAGCAGTTTCGAGTCCTCGGGAGGCTACACCTTC.